This entry lists 10 T cell receptor beta chains sequenced from one sample in a study of shared clonotypes between healthy human individuals (dated by TCRdb to about 2020). Library preparation employed the immunoSEQ multiplex PCR assay. Imported from immuneACCESS, the table was reduced by TCRdb to in-frame sequences with V and J called. These copies leave out some clones; in studies compared against another copy, an unresolved V gene accounts for under half, and the cause of the remainder is not known. Within this sample are under 1,100,000 clones, with more than 75% of them counted one time only. The ten largest clones add up to 0.5% to 0.65% of the sample. Sequencing was done on a sample of memory CD4+ T cells from PBMCs. The cell subset or site label on this specimen signifies: CD45RA-negative fraction. The receptors here all came from a man younger than 30 in good health. Some clones in this sample may be carry-over from other donors' samples.

The chain links TRBV7-6 to TRBJ2-7, with 7 bases that match TRBD1. The germline V gene has CDR1 SGHVS and CDR2 FNYEAQ. The V gene end was trimmed by 1 base and the J gene end by 6 bases; junction bases not matched to a gene: 12. CDR3 length: 16 residues. CDR3 coding DNA: TGTGCCAGCAGCTTAGGTGGGGACAGAATCGCCTCCGAGCAGTACTTC. This gives the protein CASSLGGDRIASEQYF.

In this sample, this clone turned up once. The chain combines TRBV7-9 with TRBJ2-1, with D perhaps matching TRBD2 (6 bases). The germline V gene has CDR1 SEHNR and CDR2 FQNEAQ (reference sequence). The germline V and J ends were trimmed by 8 bases and 8 bases, with 16 bases remaining between them. This CDR3 is built from 13 residues. Here the CDR3 reads CASGGRGWHEQFF. The CDR3 nucleotides read TGTGCCAGCGGAGGGCGGGGTTGGCATGAGCAGTTCTTC.

This chain connects TRBV7-9 to TRBJ1-4; D is perhaps TRBD1 (6 bases). Germline lookup yields CDR1 SEHNR and CDR2 FQNEAQ (reference sequence). Between the trimmed V and J ends, which lost 5 bases and 8 bases, there was a span of 18 bases. The CDR3 extends over 15 amino acids. The CDR3 is CASSQDTGYFEKLFF. Here the CDR3 DNA reads TGTGCCAGCAGCCAAGATACAGGGTACTTCGAAAAACTGTTTTTT.

This clone was counted only a few times. With a much larger clone just one base away, this may be a read error. The gene calls are TRBV25-1 and TRBJ1-1, with TRBD1 identical over 8 bases. Germline V gene lookup returns CDR1 MGHDK and CDR2 SYGVNS. CDR3 length: 15 residues. The CDR3 sequence: CTSSGNRGWGAEAFF. CDR3 DNA: TGTACCAGCAGTGGCAACAGGGGGTGGGGAGCTGAAGCTTTCTTT.

V usage is TRBV7-3 and J usage is TRBJ1-1; no firm D call. This CDR3 contains 14 residues. Germline V CDR1 and CDR2: SGHTA, FQGTGA. V lost 3 bases, J lost 3 bases, and 11 bases lay in between. CDR3 DNA sequence: TGTGCCAGCAGCTTCAGTGGCGGGGACACTGAAGCTTTCTTT. Translation gives CASSFSGGDTEAFF.

This clone was counted once. J is TRBJ1-2 and V is TRBV5-4, with 7 positions matching TRBD1. J was trimmed by 7 bases and V by 4 bases; bases with no gene match: 16. This CDR3 is 16 amino acids long. Germline lookup yields CDR1 SGHNT and CDR2 YYREEE (reference sequence). The CDR3 nucleotides read TGTGCCAGCAGCCCCCGGGACAGCACTTACTATTCTGGCTACACCTTC. Protein sequence: CASSPRDSTYYSGYTF.

The rearrangement links TRBV28 to TRBJ2-2, with a tentative D call TRBD2 (6 bases). The CDR3 loop spans 14 amino acids. V shed 7 bases and J shed 3 bases, with 12 bases lying between them. Germline V lookup: CDR1 MDHEN, CDR2 SYDVKM. The DNA for the CDR3 is TGTGCCAGCACCTCCCCGGGGGACACCGGGGAGCTGTTTTTT. Encoded protein: CASTSPGDTGELFF.

The chain is built from TRBV7-9 and TRBJ1-1, with TRBD1 identical over 8 bases. The trim removed 4 bases at V and 1 base at J, leaving 8 bases unmatched. The CDR3 covers 16 residues. Germline loops: CDR1 SEHNR, CDR2 FQNEAQ (reference sequence). CDR3 sequence reads: CASSSDRALKNTEAFF. DNA of the CDR3: TGTGCCAGCAGCTCGGACAGGGCGCTCAAGAACACTGAAGCTTTCTTT.

The rearrangement links TRBV28 to TRBJ1-2; D possibly corresponds to TRBD1 (5 bases). The germline V gene has CDR1 MDHEN and CDR2 SYDVKM. V dropped 5 bases and J dropped 4 bases, with 17 bases sitting between them. This CDR3 is 15 amino acids long. CDR3 protein: CASSTPTGRGYGYTF. The CDR3 bases are TGTGCCAGCAGTACTCCGACGGGACGGGGCTATGGCTACACCTTC.

The chain links TRBV7-6 to TRBJ1-4; D remains unclear. The V gene lost 8 bases and the J gene lost 1 base, with 5 bases spanning the gap. CDR1 and CDR2 from the germline V gene are SGHVS and FNYEAQ. The CDR3 is made up of 12 amino acids. The CDR3: CASGLTNEKLFF. CDR3 bases: TGTGCCAGCGGATTAACTAATGAAAAACTGTTTTTT.